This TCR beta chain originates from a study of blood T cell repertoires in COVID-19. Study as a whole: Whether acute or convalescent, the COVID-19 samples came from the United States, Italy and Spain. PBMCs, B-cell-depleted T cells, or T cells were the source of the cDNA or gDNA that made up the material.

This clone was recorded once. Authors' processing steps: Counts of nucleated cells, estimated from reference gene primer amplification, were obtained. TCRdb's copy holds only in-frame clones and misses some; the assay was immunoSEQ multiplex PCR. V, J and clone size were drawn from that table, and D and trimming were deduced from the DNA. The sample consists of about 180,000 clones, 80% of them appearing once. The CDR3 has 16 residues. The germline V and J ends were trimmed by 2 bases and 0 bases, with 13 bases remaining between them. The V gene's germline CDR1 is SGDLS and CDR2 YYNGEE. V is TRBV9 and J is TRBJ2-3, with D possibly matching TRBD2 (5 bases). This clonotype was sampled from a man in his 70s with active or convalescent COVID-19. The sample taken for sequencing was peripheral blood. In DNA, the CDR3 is TGTGCCAGCAGCGTGGAGAGCGGCCAGAGCACAGATACGCAGTATTTT. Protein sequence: CASSVESGQSTDTQYF.